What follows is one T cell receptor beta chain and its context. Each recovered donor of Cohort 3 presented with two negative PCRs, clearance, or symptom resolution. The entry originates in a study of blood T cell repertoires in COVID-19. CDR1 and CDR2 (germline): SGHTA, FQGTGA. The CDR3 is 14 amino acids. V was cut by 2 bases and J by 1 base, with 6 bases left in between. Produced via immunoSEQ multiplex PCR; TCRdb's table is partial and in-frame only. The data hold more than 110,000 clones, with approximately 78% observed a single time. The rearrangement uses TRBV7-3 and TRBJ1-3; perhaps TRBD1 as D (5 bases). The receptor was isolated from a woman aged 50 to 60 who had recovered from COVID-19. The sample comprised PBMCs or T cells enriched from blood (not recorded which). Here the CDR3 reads CASSLQGSGNTIYF. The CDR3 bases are TGTGCCAGCAGCTTACAGGGTTCTGGAAACACCATATATTTT.